This T cell receptor (beta chain) was profiled in a study of Ad26.COV2.S vaccination and SARS-CoV-2 variants. Study at large: Enrolled in COV1001, the donor was in the Ad26.COV2.S trial arm, which received the vaccine.

Regarding the study as a whole: Substantial post-vaccination breadth of spike-specific CD8+ and CD4+ T cell responses was reported. Using TCR breadth and depth analyses may have led to underestimated total T cell responses.

The CDR3 totals 15 residues. Trimming removed 6 bases at V and 3 bases at J, with 17 bases between. From germline, CDR1 is MNHEY and CDR2 SVGAGI. About this clone itself: Antigen specificity is unknown.

Indicated treatment: around 19 received Ad26.COV2.S at low or high dose, single or two shots; 5 received placebo; per-sample allocation not given. Vaccine and placebo recipients were sampled on day 63 after the first injection. Donation came from an adult in Boston who was aged 18-55 years. The table came from immunoSEQ multiplex PCR; TCRdb's copy has only in-frame clones and leaves some out. The data contain about 370,000 clones, approximately 91% of them singletons. The rearrangement joins TRBV6-5 to TRBJ1-2, with D perhaps TRBD1 (6 bases). The sequence derives from a person between 18 and 60 years old who received the Ad26.COV2.S COVID-19 vaccine or a placebo. The sample here was peripheral blood, taken in a trial of Ad26.COV2.S vaccine versus placebo. CDR3 nucleotides: TGTGCCAGCAGCCCAATCGGGGGCGCCGACTATGGCTACACCTTC. Amino acid sequence: CASSPIGGADYGYTF.